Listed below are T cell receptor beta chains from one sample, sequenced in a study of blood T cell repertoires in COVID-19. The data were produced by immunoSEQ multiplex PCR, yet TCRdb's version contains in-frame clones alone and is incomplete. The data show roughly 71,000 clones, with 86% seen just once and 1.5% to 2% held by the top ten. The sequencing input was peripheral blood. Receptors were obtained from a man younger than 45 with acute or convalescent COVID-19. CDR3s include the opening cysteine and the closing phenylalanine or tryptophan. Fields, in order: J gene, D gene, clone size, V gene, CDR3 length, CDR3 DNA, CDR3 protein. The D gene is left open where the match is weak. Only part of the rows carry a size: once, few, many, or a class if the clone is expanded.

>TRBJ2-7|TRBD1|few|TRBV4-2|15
TGTGCCAGCAGCCACTCTCTCGCAGGGGGCGACGAGCAGTACTTC
CASSHSLAGGDEQYF
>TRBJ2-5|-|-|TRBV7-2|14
TGTGCCAGCAGACGCCCTACAGGGTTAGAGACCCAGTACTTC
CASRRPTGLETQYF
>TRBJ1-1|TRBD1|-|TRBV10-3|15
TGTGCCATCAGTGACTTGGGACAGGGAAACACTGAAGCTTTCTTT
CAISDLGQGNTEAFF
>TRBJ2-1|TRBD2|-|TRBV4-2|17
TGTGCCAGCAGCCTCGGGAACGGACTAGCGGGAGGGGATGAGCAGTTCTTC
CASSLGNGLAGGDEQFF
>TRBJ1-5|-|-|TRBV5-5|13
TGTGCCAGCAGCTTACAAGCGCGGCAGCCCCAGCATTTT
CASSLQARQPQHF
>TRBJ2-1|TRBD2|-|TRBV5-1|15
TGCGCCAGTGTCGCGGGAGGTAGCTCCTACAATGAGCAGTTCTTC
CASVAGGSSYNEQFF
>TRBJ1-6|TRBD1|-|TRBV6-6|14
TGTGCCAGCAGCCGCGGACAGGAAACTTCACCCCTCCACTTT
CASSRGQETSPLHF
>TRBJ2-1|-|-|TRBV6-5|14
TGTGCCAGCAGGGTCAGACAGGCCAGCAATGAGCAGTTCTTC
CASRVRQASNEQFF
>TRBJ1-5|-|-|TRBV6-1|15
TGTGCCAGCAGTGAACTCGTAAGGGGAAATCAGCCCCAGCATTTT
CASSELVRGNQPQHF
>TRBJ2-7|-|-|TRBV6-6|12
TGTGCCAGCAGTCCCAGTACCTACGAGCAGTACTTC
CASSPSTYEQYF
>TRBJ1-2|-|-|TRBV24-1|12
TGTGCCACCAGTGACAGGGGATATGGCTACACCTTC
CATSDRGYGYTF
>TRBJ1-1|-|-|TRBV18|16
TGTGCCAGCTCACTCCAGTTCGGCAGGGGACACACTGAAGCTTTCTTT
CASSLQFGRGHTEAFF
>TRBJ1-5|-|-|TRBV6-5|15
TGTGCCAGCAGTTCAACAGTGAATAGCAATCAGCCCCAGCATTTT
CASSSTVNSNQPQHF
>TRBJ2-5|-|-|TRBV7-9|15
TGTGCCAGCAGCTTAGGGGCAGGGGTTCAAGAGACCCAGTACTTC
CASSLGAGVQETQYF
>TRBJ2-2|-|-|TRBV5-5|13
TGTGCCAGCAGCTTTGTGTCAGGCGGGGAGCTGTTTTTT
CASSFVSGGELFF
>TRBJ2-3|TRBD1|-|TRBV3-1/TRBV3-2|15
TGTGCCAGCAGCCCCGGACAGGGGCGCACAGATACGCAGTATTTT
CASSPGQGRTDTQYF
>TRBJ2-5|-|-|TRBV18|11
TGTGCCAGCTCATCACAAGAGACCCAGTACTTC
CASSSQETQYF
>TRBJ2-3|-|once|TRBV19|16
TGTGCCAGTAGTACCCTCCCGGGAGCAGGTCCAGATACGCAGTATTTT
CASSTLPGAGPDTQYF
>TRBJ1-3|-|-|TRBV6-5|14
TGTGCCAGCAGCGATACAGGGTCTGGAAACACCATATATTTT
CASSDTGSGNTIYF
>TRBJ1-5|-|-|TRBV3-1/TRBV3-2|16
TGTGCCAGCAGCCAGGCCACGGGAGCCCATCAGGGGCCCCAGCATTTT
CASSQATGAHQGPQHF